These 30 T cell receptor beta chains came from one sample sequenced in a study of CD8+ T cells in alopecia areata. As the sequencing template, cDNA was produced by extracting RNA and reverse transcribing it. Generated by immunoSEQ multiplex PCR, the TCRdb table keeps only in-frame clones and is missing some. The data contain about 120,000 clones, roughly 55% of them singletons. The treatment was: oral pan-JAK inhibitor, 5-10 mg twice daily. The sample was CD4+ T cells sorted from blood, taken at week 4, from a patient treated with tofacitinib. The source is a human donor with alopecia areata.

The rearrangement uses TRBV15 and TRBJ1-3; D unclear. Trimming cost V 0 bases and J 0 bases, with 9 bases left between them. Germline V gives CDR1 LNHNV, CDR2 YYDKDF (reference sequence). The CDR3 length is 16 residues. In DNA form, the CDR3 reads TGTGCCACCAGCAGAGATCTTTACCACTCTGGAAACACCATATATTTT. Encoded protein: CATSRDLYHSGNTIYF.

Here the CDR3 reads CASGGYTF. The CDR3 DNA reads TGTGCCAGCGGTGGCTACACCTTC. The chain links TRBV6-5 to TRBJ1-2; no clear D gene. Germline V CDR1 and CDR2: MNHEY, SVGAGI. V lost 8 bases and J 7 bases, leaving 2 bases between the germline ends. This CDR3 is 8 amino acids long.

The V call is TRBV7-2, the J call TRBJ1-2; 8 nucleotides match TRBD1. CDR3 length: 14 residues. Germline lookup yields CDR1 SGHTA and CDR2 FQGNSA. Trimming removed 3 bases from V and 3 bases from J; junction bases left unmatched: 3. The DNA for the CDR3 is TGTGCCAGCAGCTTCCAGACAGGGGACTATGGCTACACCTTC. Translation gives CASSFQTGDYGYTF.

The chain recombines TRBV19 with TRBJ1-1, with no clear D. The ends were cut back, 1 base at V and 0 bases at J, with 6 bases in the middle. Germline V gene data show CDR1 as LNHDA and CDR2 as SQIVND (reference sequence). The CDR3 has 14 amino acids. CDR3 region: CASSIVGMNTEAFF. CDR3 nucleotides: TGTGCCAGTAGTATAGTGGGGATGAACACTGAAGCTTTCTTT.

This clone was observed a single time. This chain uses TRBV7-9 with TRBJ2-5; 10 positions agree with TRBD2. Trimming took 6 bases from V and 2 from J; bases not matched to a gene: 6. In germline, CDR1 is SEHNR, CDR2 FQNEAQ (reference sequence). The CDR3 runs to 15 residues. The CDR3 is CASSPSGGIQETQYF. The CDR3, as DNA: TGTGCCAGCAGTCCTAGCGGGGGTATACAAGAGACCCAGTACTTC.

This chain connects TRBV5-1 to TRBJ1-1; 9 bases are shared with TRBD1. This CDR3 has 16 residues. Trimming at V came to 1 base and at J to 0 bases, leaving 4 bases not matched to a gene. Germline-derived CDR1 and CDR2 are SGHRS and YFSETQ. CDR3 protein: CASSLFGDRVNTEAFF. The CDR3 bases are TGCGCCAGCAGCTTGTTCGGGGACAGGGTGAACACTGAAGCTTTCTTT.

The chain links TRBV4-2 to TRBJ2-1; the match to TRBD1 covers 11 bases. There are 16 residues in the CDR3. The V and J ends lost 0 bases and 4 bases, in that order; junction bases with no gene match: 2. CDR1 is LGHNA and CDR2 is YNFKEQ in the germline V gene. This CDR3 reads CASSQDGQGAYNEQFF. The CDR3 DNA follows: TGTGCCAGCAGCCAAGACGGACAGGGGGCATACAATGAGCAGTTCTTC.

The chain carries TRBV5-6 and TRBJ2-5, with no clear D. V lost 4 bases to trimming and J lost 0 bases, with 7 bases between them. CDR3 length: 13 residues. Looked up from germline, CDR1 is SGHDT and CDR2 is YYEEEE. The CDR3 bases are TGTGCCAGCAGCGCGCCAGACCAAGAGACCCAGTACTTC. Residues: CASSAPDQETQYF.

The V gene is TRBV5-1, the J gene TRBJ2-7; D not certain. Trimming stripped 2 bases from V and 5 bases from J, with 8 bases between. The CDR3 sequence is 12 residues long. The V gene's germline CDR1 is SGHRS and CDR2 YFSETQ. The CDR3 DNA sequence: TGCGCCAGCAGCTTAGAACATCACGAGCAGTACTTC. Encoded protein: CASSLEHHEQYF.

The chain links TRBV30 to TRBJ1-5; D remains unclear. The V gene lost 0 bases and the J gene lost 6 bases, with 9 bases spanning the gap. The CDR3 contains 13 residues. The germline V gene encodes CDR1 GTSNPN and CDR2 SVGIG (reference sequence). DNA for the CDR3: TGTGCCTGGAGTGTTGGGCACGGTCAGCCCCAGCATTTT. Translating it yields CAWSVGHGQPQHF.

This clone occurred a few times. This chain connects TRBV28 to TRBJ2-1, with TRBD1 matching over 10 bases. After removal of 6 bases from V and 6 bases from J, the junction contained 8 bases not matched to a gene. There are 15 residues in the CDR3. CDR1 MDHEN and CDR2 SYDVKM come from the germline V gene. CDR3 DNA: TGTGCCAGCAGGGGGACAGGGGACTACGGCAATGAGCAGTTCTTC. It is translated as CASRGTGDYGNEQFF.

The chain carries TRBV15 and TRBJ1-2; TRBD1 matches 10 bases. V was clipped by 1 base and J by 6 bases; unmatched bases: 5. Looked up from germline, CDR1 is LNHNV and CDR2 is YYDKDF (reference sequence). CDR3 length: 15 amino acids. The CDR3 region has the DNA TGTGCCACCAGCAGAGTTAGACAGGGGGCGAATGGCTACACCTTC. Translated, it gives CATSRVRQGANGYTF.

The table lists this clone with many counts. The CDR3 DNA follows: TGTGCCAGCAGGGGAAGGACAGGGGATACCGGGGAGCTGTTTTTT. Translating gives CASRGRTGDTGELFF. The V call is TRBV11-2, the J call TRBJ2-2; 9 nucleotides agree with TRBD1. The CDR3 extends over 15 amino acids. V lost 6 bases to trimming and J lost 5 bases; unmatched junction nucleotides: 7. From germline, CDR1 is SGHAT and CDR2 FQNNGV. The full variable domain, with the rest looked up from reference TRBV11-2 and TRBJ2-2, is EAGVAQSPRYKIIEKRQSVAFWCNPISGHATLYWYQQILGQGPKLLIQFQNNGVVDDSQLPKDRFSAERLKGVDSTLKIQPAKLEDSAVYLCASRGRTGDTGELFFGEGSRLTVL.

The V and J genes are TRBV5-4 and TRBJ2-3; D uncertain. The CDR3 consists of 13 residues. Germline CDR1 and CDR2: SGHNT and YYREEE (reference sequence). The germline V and J ends were trimmed by 4 bases and 5 bases, with 11 bases remaining between them. The chain's CDR3 is CASSLKSGDTQYF. The CDR3 coding sequence is TGTGCCAGCAGCCTCAAGTCTGGAGATACGCAGTATTTT.

The rearrangement links TRBV7-3 to TRBJ1-5; D possibly corresponds to TRBD1 (5 bases). Per germline, CDR1 SGHTA and CDR2 FQGTGA. Between the trimmed V and J ends, which lost 3 bases and 3 bases, there was a span of 12 bases. This CDR3 region has 15 residues. The CDR3 coding sequence is TGTGCCAGCAGCTTGCGGGGGGGTACCAATCAGCCCCAGCATTTT. Amino acids: CASSLRGGTNQPQHF.

The chain carries TRBV5-6 and TRBJ2-3, with D unclear. Trimming stripped 4 bases from V and 2 bases from J, with 5 bases between. This CDR3 is 12 amino acids long. Germline V gives CDR1 SGHDT, CDR2 YYEEEE. The CDR3 DNA follows: TGTGCCAGCAGCCTACCCACAGATACGCAGTATTTT. This codes for CASSLPTDTQYF.

The chain joins TRBV30 to TRBJ1-1; D perhaps matches TRBD1 (5 bases). The CDR3 spans 12 residues. Between the trimmed V and J ends, which lost 4 bases and 4 bases, there was a span of 10 bases. Looked up from germline, CDR1 is GTSNPN and CDR2 is SVGIG (reference sequence). This CDR3 reads CAWNRLGTEAFF. CDR3 DNA: TGTGCCTGGAACAGGTTAGGCACTGAAGCTTTCTTT.

A few counts support this clone. This chain links TRBV5-1 with TRBJ1-5, with 8 bases aligning to TRBD1. Germline V gene lookup returns CDR1 SGHRS and CDR2 YFSETQ. The CDR3 contains 15 residues. Unmatched junction bases numbered 9, after V lost 4 bases and J lost 6 bases. The DNA for the CDR3 is TGCGCCAGCAGCCCTAGGACAGGGTCGGGTCAGCCCCAGCATTTT. Translated: CASSPRTGSGQPQHF.

This sequence joins TRBV27 and TRBJ1-2, with D perhaps matching TRBD1 (6 bases). The V and J ends lost 2 bases and 9 bases respectively, with 19 bases between them. The CDR3 contains 15 residues. Germline V gene sequence: CDR1 MNHEY, CDR2 SMNVEV (reference sequence). In DNA form, the CDR3 reads TGTGCCAGCAGTTTAGAGTACAGGGTTTTCGGTAGCTACACCTTC. Amino acid sequence: CASSLEYRVFGSYTF.

In its sample, this clone was seen a few times. This chain links TRBV5-5 with TRBJ2-1; the D gene is possibly TRBD1 (6 bases). The germline V and J ends were trimmed by 3 bases and 2 bases, with 12 bases remaining between them. Germline lookup yields CDR1 SGHKS and CDR2 YYEKEE (reference sequence). CDR3 length equals 15 residues. The CDR3 nucleotides are TGTGCCAGCAGCTATCAACAGGGCCCCTACAATGAGCAGTTCTTC. This encodes CASSYQQGPYNEQFF.

Here the CDR3 DNA reads TGTGCCAGCAGAACCATCTATGGCTACACCTTC. It translates to CASRTIYGYTF. The gene calls are TRBV6-5 and TRBJ1-2; no clear D. The ends were cut back, 6 bases at V and 4 bases at J, with 6 bases in the middle. Germline CDR1 MNHEY, CDR2 SVGAGI. The CDR3 sequence is 11 residues long.

The chain is built from TRBV5-1 and TRBJ2-7; D unresolved. Germline values: CDR1 SGHRS, CDR2 YFSETQ. The CDR3 spans 13 residues. Trimming cost V 0 bases and J 13 bases, with 17 bases left between them. The CDR3, as DNA: TGCGCCAGCAGCTTGGAGGGTACAGCCCCGGGTTACTTC. Its protein is CASSLEGTAPGYF.

The chain carries TRBV5-1 and TRBJ1-1; no clear D. The ends were cut back, 1 base at V and 0 bases at J, with 13 bases in the middle. Germline-derived CDR1 and CDR2 are SGHRS and YFSETQ. The CDR3 totals 16 residues. CDR3 sequence (DNA): TGCGCCAGCAGCTTGAATCCGCGAAGGGTGAACACTGAAGCTTTCTTT. Its protein product is CASSLNPRRVNTEAFF.

This rearrangement joins TRBV29-1 to TRBJ2-3; TRBD2 matches 11 bases. Looked up from germline, CDR1 is SQVTM and CDR2 is ANQGSEA. This CDR3 contains 16 residues. Germline trimming cut 3 bases from V and 0 bases from J; bases unmatched to any gene: 5. This CDR3 reads CSVDGLAGGSTDTQYF. For the CDR3, the DNA is TGCAGCGTTGATGGCCTAGCGGGAGGAAGCACAGATACGCAGTATTTT.

The chain carries TRBV5-1 and TRBJ2-5; tentatively, D is TRBD1 (5 bases). The CDR3 extends over 13 amino acids. Germline CDR1 is SGHRS and CDR2 is YFSETQ. Trimming removed 2 bases from V and 5 bases from J, with 10 bases in between. The CDR3 DNA follows: TGCGCCAGCAGCTTCGAAGGGGCTGAGACCCAGTACTTC. This encodes CASSFEGAETQYF.

This clone was found a few times. This chain connects TRBV2 to TRBJ1-6, with TRBD1 matching over 8 bases. Germline V gene lookup returns CDR1 SNHLY and CDR2 FYNNEI. This CDR3 comprises 15 residues. The J segment lost 7 bases and the V segment lost 5 bases, leaving 7 bases of the junction unmatched. The CDR3 DNA sequence: TGTGCCAGCAGTCCAGACAGGGGTGTAAATTCACCCCTCCACTTT. It encodes CASSPDRGVNSPLHF. Using reference TRBV2 and TRBJ1-6 for the parts outside the CDR3, the full variable domain is EPEVTQTPSHQVTQMGQEVILRCVPISNHLYFYWYRQILGQKVEFLVSFYNNEISEKSEIFDDQFSVERPDGSNFTLKIRSTKLEDSAMYFCASSPDRGVNSPLHFGNGTRLTVT.

The chain joins TRBV7-3 to TRBJ2-2; tentatively, D is TRBD1 (6 bases). CDR1 is SGHTA and CDR2 is FQGTGA in the germline V gene. Trimming stripped 4 bases from V and 1 base from J, with 7 bases between. This CDR3 region has 14 residues. The CDR3 DNA is TGTGCCAGCAGCTCGACAGGGAACACCGGGGAGCTGTTTTTT. Amino acid sequence: CASSSTGNTGELFF.

The V gene is TRBV7-2, the J gene TRBJ2-2, with D possibly matching TRBD1 (6 bases). The V gene's germline CDR1 is SGHTA and CDR2 FQGNSA. The CDR3 has 14 residues. V gave up 5 bases and J gave up 1 base, with 8 bases separating them. The CDR3 spells CASSPTGNTGELFF. Written as DNA, the CDR3 is TGTGCCAGCAGCCCGACAGGGAACACCGGGGAGCTGTTTTTT.

This clone was seen a few times. V usage is TRBV7-7 and J usage is TRBJ2-2; TRBD2 might be the D (6 bases). V was clipped by 3 bases and J by 6 bases, with 8 bases between them. This CDR3 region has 13 residues. CDR1 and CDR2 from the germline V gene are SSHAT and FNYEAQ (reference sequence). CDR3: CASSLGLPGELFF. In DNA form, the CDR3 reads TGTGCCAGCAGCTTGGGACTCCCCGGGGAGCTGTTTTTT.

V is TRBV29-1 and J is TRBJ2-5; D is perhaps TRBD1 (5 bases). V lost 4 bases and J 3 bases, leaving 6 bases between the germline ends. Germline CDR1 SQVTM, CDR2 ANQGSEA. This CDR3 spans 11 amino acids. The DNA for the CDR3 is TGCAGCGTTGCCAGGGAAGAGACCCAGTACTTC. Protein product: CSVAREETQYF.